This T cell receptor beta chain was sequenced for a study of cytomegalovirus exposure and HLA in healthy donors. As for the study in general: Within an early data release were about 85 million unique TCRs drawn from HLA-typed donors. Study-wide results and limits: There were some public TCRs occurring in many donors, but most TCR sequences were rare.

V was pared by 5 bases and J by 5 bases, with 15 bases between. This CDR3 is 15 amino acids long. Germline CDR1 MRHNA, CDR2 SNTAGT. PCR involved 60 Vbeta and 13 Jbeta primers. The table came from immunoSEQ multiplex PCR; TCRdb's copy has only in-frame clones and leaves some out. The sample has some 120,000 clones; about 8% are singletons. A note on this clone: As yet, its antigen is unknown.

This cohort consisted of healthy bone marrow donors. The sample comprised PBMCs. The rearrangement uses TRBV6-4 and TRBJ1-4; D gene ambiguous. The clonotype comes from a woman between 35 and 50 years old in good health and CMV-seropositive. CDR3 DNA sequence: TGTGCCAGCAGTCCTACCGGGATACGGAATGAAAAACTGTTTTTT. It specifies CASSPTGIRNEKLFF.